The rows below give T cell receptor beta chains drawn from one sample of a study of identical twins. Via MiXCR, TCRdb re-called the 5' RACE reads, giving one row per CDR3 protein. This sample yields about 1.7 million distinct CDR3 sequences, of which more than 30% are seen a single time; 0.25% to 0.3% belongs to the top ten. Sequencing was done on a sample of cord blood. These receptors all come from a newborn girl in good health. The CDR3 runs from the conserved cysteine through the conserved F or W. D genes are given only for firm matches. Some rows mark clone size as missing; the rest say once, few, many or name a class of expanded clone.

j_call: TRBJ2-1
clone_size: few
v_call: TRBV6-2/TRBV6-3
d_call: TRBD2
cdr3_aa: CASSRQPGLAYNEQFF
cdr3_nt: TGTGCCAGCAGCCGACAACCGGGACTAGCTTACAATGAGCAGTTCTTC

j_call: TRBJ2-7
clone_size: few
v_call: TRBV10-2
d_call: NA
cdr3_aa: CASSESNGNYRDFPYEQYF
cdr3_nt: TGCGCCAGCAGTGAGTCGAACGGAAATTACCGGGACTTCCCCTACGAGCAGTACTTC

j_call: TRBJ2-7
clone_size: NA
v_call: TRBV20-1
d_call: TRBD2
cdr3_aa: CSAGKLAGFSSYEQYF
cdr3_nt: TGCAGTGCTGGAAAACTAGCGGGCTTCTCCTCCTACGAGCAGTACTTC

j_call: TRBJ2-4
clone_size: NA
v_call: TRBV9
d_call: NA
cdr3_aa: CASSVGQEQYF
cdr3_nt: TGTGCCAGCAGCGTAGGCCAGGAGCAGTACTTC

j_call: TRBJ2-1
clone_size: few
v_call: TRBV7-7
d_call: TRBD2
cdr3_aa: CASSLEPWWSGVYNEQFF
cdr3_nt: TGTGCTAGCAGCTTAGAGCCCTGGTGGAGCGGGGTCTACAATGAGCAGTTCTTC

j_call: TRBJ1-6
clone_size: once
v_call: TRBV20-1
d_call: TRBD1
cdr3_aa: CSAHRDSPNSPLHF
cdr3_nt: TGCAGTGCTCACCGGGACAGCCCTAATTCACCCCTCCACTTT

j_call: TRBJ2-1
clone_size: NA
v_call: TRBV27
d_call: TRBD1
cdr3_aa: CASSRQGGLYNEQFF
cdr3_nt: TGTGCCAGCAGTAGACAGGGGGGGCTCTACAATGAGCAGTTCTTC

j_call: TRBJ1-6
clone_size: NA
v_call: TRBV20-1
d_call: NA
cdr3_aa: CSAPRRAGSYNSPLHF
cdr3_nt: TGCAGTGCCCCACGACGGGCAGGAAGCTATAATTCACCCCTCCACTTT

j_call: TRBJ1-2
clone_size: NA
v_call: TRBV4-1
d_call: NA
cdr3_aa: CASSQEELSWETDGYTF
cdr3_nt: TGCGCCAGCAGCCAAGAGGAGCTCAGTTGGGAAACTGATGGCTACACCTTC

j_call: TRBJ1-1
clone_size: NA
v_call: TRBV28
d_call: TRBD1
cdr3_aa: CASSFLDRDPEAFF
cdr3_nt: TGTGCCAGCAGTTTTCTAGACAGGGACCCTGAAGCTTTCTTT

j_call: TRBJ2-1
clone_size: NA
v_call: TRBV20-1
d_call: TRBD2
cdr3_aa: CSAWTSGGANYNEQFF
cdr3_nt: TGCAGTGCTTGGACTAGCGGAGGGGCTAACTACAATGAGCAGTTCTTC

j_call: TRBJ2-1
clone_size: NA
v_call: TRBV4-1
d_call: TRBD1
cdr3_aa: CASSQPMTGKTYNEQFF
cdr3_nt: TGCGCCAGCAGCCAACCGATGACAGGGAAAACCTACAATGAGCAGTTCTTC

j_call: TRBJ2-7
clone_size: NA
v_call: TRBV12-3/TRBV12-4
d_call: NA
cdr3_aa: CASSFQGRPGYEQYF
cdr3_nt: TGTGCCAGCAGTTTTCAGGGGCGGCCGGGGTACGAGCAGTACTTC

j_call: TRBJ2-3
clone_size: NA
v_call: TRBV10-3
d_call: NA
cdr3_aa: CAIQGSLTDTQYF
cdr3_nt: TGTGCCATACAGGGTTCTCTCACAGATACGCAGTATTTT

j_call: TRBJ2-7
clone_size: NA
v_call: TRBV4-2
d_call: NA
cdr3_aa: CASSQDRSGANEQYF
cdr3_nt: TGTGCCAGCAGCCAAGATCGGTCAGGGGCCAACGAGCAGTACTTC

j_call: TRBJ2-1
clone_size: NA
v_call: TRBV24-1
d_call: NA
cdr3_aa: CATSDTSDGIQYNEQFF
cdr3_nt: TGTGCCACCAGTGATACCTCTGATGGGATTCAGTACAATGAGCAGTTCTTC

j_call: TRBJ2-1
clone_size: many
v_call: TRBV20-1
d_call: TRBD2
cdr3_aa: CSALTSGAYNEQFF
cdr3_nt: TGCAGTGCTCTAACTAGCGGAGCCTACAATGAGCAGTTCTTC

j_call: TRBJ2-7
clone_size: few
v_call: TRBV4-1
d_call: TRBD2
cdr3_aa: CASSQDPTPSGGKYEQYF
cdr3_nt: TGCGCCAGCAGCCAAGACCCCACCCCTAGCGGGGGGAAGTACGAGCAGTACTTC

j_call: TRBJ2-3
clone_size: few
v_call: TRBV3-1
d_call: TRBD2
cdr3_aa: CASSPSGLVSDTQYF
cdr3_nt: TGTGCCAGCAGCCCGTCGGGACTAGTCTCAGATACGCAGTATTTT

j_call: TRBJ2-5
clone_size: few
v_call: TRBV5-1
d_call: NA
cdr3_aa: CASSLGVAPYQETQYF
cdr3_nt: TGCGCCAGCAGCTTGGGGGTAGCGCCGTACCAAGAGACCCAGTACTTC

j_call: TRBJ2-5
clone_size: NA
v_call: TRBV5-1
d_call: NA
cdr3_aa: CATRDAGGQETQYF
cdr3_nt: TGCGCCACCAGGGACGCTGGGGGCCAAGAGACCCAGTACTTC

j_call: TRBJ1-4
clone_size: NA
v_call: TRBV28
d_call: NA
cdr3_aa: CASSFPYEKLFF
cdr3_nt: TGTGCCAGCAGTTTCCCTTATGAAAAACTGTTTTTT

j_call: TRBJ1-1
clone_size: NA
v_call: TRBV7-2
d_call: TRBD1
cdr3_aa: CASRGDRGEAFF
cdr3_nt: TGTGCCAGCAGGGGAGACAGGGGGGAAGCTTTCTTT